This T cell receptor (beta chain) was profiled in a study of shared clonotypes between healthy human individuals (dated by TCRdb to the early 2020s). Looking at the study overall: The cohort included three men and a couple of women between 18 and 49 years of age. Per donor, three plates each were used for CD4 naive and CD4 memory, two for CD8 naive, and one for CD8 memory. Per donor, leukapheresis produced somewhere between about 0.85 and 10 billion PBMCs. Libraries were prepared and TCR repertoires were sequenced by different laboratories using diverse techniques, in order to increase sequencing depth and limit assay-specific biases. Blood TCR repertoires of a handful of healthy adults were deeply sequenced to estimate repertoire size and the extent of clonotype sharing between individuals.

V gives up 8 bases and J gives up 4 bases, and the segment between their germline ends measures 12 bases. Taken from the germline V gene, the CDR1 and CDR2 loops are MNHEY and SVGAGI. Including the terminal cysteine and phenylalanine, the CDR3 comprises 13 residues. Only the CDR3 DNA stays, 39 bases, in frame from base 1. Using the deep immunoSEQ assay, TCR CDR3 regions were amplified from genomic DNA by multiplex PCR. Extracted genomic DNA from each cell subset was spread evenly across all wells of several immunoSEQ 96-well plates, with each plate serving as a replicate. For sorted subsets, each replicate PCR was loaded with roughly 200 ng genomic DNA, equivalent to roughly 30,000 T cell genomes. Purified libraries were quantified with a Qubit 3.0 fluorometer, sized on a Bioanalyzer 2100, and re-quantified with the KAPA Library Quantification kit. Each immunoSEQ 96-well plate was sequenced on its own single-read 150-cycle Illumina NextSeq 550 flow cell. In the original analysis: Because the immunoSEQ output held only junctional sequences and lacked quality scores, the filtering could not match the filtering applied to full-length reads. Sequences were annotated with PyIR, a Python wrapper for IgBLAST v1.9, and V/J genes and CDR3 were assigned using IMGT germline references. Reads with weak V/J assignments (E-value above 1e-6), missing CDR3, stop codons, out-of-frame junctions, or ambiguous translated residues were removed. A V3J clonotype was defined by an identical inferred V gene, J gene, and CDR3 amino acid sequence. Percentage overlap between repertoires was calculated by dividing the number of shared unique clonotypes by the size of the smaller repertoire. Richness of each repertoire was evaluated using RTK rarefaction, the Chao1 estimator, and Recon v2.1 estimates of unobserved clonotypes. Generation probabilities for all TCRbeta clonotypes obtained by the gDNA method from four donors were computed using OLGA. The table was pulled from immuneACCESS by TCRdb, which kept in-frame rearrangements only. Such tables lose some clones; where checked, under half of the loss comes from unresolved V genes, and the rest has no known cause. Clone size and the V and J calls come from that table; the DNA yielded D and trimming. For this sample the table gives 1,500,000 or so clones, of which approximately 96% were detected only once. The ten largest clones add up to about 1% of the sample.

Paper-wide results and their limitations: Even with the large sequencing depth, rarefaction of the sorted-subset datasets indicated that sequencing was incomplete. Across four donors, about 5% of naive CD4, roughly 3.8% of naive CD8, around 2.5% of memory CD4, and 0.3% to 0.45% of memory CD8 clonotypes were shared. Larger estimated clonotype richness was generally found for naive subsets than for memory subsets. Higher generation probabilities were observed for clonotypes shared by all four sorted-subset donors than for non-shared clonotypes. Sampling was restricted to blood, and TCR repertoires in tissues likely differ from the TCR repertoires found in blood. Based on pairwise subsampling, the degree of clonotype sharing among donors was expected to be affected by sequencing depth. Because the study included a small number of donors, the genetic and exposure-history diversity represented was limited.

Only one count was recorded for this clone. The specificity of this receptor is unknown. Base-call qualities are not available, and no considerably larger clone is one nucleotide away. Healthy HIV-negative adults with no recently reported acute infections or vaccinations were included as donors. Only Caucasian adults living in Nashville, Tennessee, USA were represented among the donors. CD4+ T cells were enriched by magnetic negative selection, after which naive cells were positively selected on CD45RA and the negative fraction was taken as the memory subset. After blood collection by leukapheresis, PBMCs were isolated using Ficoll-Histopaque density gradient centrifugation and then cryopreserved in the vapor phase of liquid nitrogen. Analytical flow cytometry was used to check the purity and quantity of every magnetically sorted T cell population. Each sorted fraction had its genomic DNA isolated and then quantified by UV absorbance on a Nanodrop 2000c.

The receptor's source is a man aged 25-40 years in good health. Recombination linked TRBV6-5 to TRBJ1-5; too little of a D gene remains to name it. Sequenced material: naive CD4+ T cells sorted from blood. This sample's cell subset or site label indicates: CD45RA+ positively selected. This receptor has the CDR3 CASRDGVNQPQHF. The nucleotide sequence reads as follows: TGTGCCAGCCGCGACGGGGTGAATCAGCCCCAGCATTTT.